Listed below are T cell receptor beta chains from one sample, sequenced in a study of T-cell reconstitution after alpha-beta-depleted transplantation in children. MiXCR, run by TCRdb on the PCR reads, gives a single entry per CDR3 protein. The sample has tens of thousands of distinct CDR3 sequences; 44% are singletons. The sequenced sample was PBMCs, mostly from graft donor cells, obtained 360 days after TCRalphabeta/CD19-depleted stem cell transplant. These receptors all stem from a male patient younger than 18 who had a stem cell transplant for acute lymphoblastic leukemia, so the T cells may come from the graft donor. CDR3s include the opening cysteine and the closing phenylalanine or tryptophan. Each record gives: J gene, V gene, CDR3 protein.

j_call: TRBJ2-7
v_call: TRBV7-9
cdr3_aa: CASSLGTGFDEQYF

j_call: TRBJ2-5
v_call: TRBV20-1
cdr3_aa: CSASPGAAGGETQYF

j_call: TRBJ2-3
v_call: TRBV9
cdr3_aa: CASSVVGDGTDTQYF

j_call: TRBJ2-2
v_call: TRBV6-1
cdr3_aa: CASTTRDRGVGELFF

j_call: TRBJ1-6
v_call: TRBV28
cdr3_aa: CASSHSYNSPLHF

j_call: TRBJ2-7
v_call: TRBV6-2/TRBV6-3
cdr3_aa: CASSYDRLFFSYEQYF

j_call: TRBJ2-3
v_call: TRBV12-3/TRBV12-4
cdr3_aa: CASRFSGGPSTDTQYF

j_call: TRBJ2-2
v_call: TRBV4-3
cdr3_aa: CASSQREENTGELFF

j_call: TRBJ2-7
v_call: TRBV6-5
cdr3_aa: CASSSPATGDEQYF

j_call: TRBJ2-1
v_call: TRBV20-1
cdr3_aa: CSVRPGAYNEQFF

j_call: TRBJ1-6
v_call: TRBV12-3/TRBV12-4
cdr3_aa: CASRGGSPLHF

j_call: TRBJ2-2
v_call: TRBV5-1
cdr3_aa: CASNRGRELFF

j_call: TRBJ2-5
v_call: TRBV7-9
cdr3_aa: CASRLQGGEQETQYF

j_call: TRBJ2-7
v_call: TRBV5-5
cdr3_aa: CASSLARGPIYEQYF

j_call: TRBJ2-2
v_call: TRBV15
cdr3_aa: CATSRDGGGGVQLFF

j_call: TRBJ2-3
v_call: TRBV28
cdr3_aa: CASRAPSTDTQYF

j_call: TRBJ2-4
v_call: TRBV11-2
cdr3_aa: CASSPDRVVNIQYF